Below are 24 T cell receptor beta chains sequenced from a single sample in a study of CD8+ T cells in alopecia areata (dated by TCRdb to 2016 to 2019). Libraries were prepared through the immunoSEQ multiplex PCR assay. To provide template for TCR sequencing, every sample had RNA extracted and reverse transcribed into cDNA. TCRdb retrieved this table from immuneACCESS and kept in-frame rearrangements only. Not all clones are present; in checked studies, unresolved V genes account for under half, and no reason is known for the remainder. The sample profile shows some 31,000 clones; roughly 80% of them were found once. Under 20% of the sample rests with the top ten. The sample consisted of NKG2D-low CD8+ T cells sorted from blood. The sample's cell subset or site label, in plain terms: sorted CD8+ NKG2D-low blood T cells. All receptors come from a human donor with alopecia areata.

The chain employs TRBV2 and TRBJ2-2; D ambiguous. The V end lost 7 bases, the J end lost 2 bases, and 14 bases lay between the germline ends. CDR3 length equals 15 residues. The germline V gene has CDR1 SNHLY and CDR2 FYNNEI. Written as DNA, the CDR3 is TGTGCCAGCATTCCCTTTGGCACAAACACCGGGGAGCTGTTTTTT. It encodes CASIPFGTNTGELFF. Complete variable domain (other parts from reference TRBV2 and TRBJ2-2): EPEVTQTPSHQVTQMGQEVILRCVPISNHLYFYWYRQILGQKVEFLVSFYNNEISEKSEIFDDQFSVERPDGSNFTLKIRSTKLEDSAMYFCASIPFGTNTGELFFGEGSRLTVL.

This clone was detected a few times. The chain links TRBV7-9 to TRBJ2-7; possibly TRBD1 or TRBD2 for D (5 bases each). The germline V gene has CDR1 SEHNR and CDR2 FQNEAQ (reference sequence). V was trimmed by 5 bases and J by 4 bases, leaving 21 bases between them. This CDR3 comprises 16 residues. The CDR3 protein is CASSPGPHKTRYEQYF. The CDR3 DNA reads as TGTGCCAGCAGCCCGGGACCTCATAAGACTCGATACGAGCAGTACTTC. Full variable domain (outside the CDR3, taken from reference TRBV7-9 and TRBJ2-7): DTGVSQNPRHKITKRGQNVTFRCDPISEHNRLYWYRQTLGQGPEFLTYFQNEAQLEKSRLLSDRFSAERPKGSFSTLEIQRTEQGDSAMYLCASSPGPHKTRYEQYFGPGTRLTVT.

This clone appeared a few times. The chain employs TRBV23-1 and TRBJ2-7; 7 bases are a match to TRBD2. TRBV23-1 falls under the ORF class, with uncertain function. The CDR3 has 13 residues. After removal of 6 bases from V and 2 bases from J, the junction contained 4 bases not matched to a gene. CDR3 nucleotide sequence: TGCGCCAGCAGGCGGGGGAAGCCCTACGAGCAGTACTTC. Translated: CASRRGKPYEQYF.

The genes are TRBV5-6 and TRBJ1-1; D gene ambiguous. V lost 4 bases and J lost 3, with 13 bases in between. CDR3 length: 14 residues. Germline V CDR1 and CDR2: SGHDT, YYEEEE. The CDR3 spells CASSPKPAHTEAFF. The DNA for the CDR3 is TGTGCCAGCAGCCCAAAACCGGCCCACACTGAAGCTTTCTTT.

The chain couples TRBV5-4 to TRBJ2-7; TRBD1 agrees at 11 bases. CDR3 length: 20 residues. V shed 3 bases, J shed 3 bases, and the junction held 20 bases outside the gene matches. Looked up from germline, CDR1 is SGHNT and CDR2 is YYREEE (reference sequence). The CDR3 DNA follows: TGTGCCAGCAGCTCCAGGATGATAGGGACAGGGGGAACATGGGGCTACGAGCAGTACTTC. Translated: CASSSRMIGTGGTWGYEQYF.

The chain employs TRBV7-2 and TRBJ2-5; TRBD2 matches at 13 bases. CDR1 is SGHTA, CDR2 FQGNSA, per germline. The CDR3 has 15 residues. V gave up 5 bases and J gave up 5 bases; unmatched junction bases: 5. DNA for the CDR3: TGTGCCAGCAGCCCAGGGACTAGCGGGGAGGAGACCCAGTACTTC. This translates into CASSPGTSGEETQYF.

V and J are TRBV25-1 and TRBJ2-3; tentatively, D is TRBD1 (5 bases). Germline CDR1 reads MGHDK; CDR2 reads SYGVNS. The CDR3 is made up of 15 amino acids. V gave up 5 bases and J gave up 3 bases, with 15 bases separating them. The CDR3 protein is CASSSSRDATDTQYF. CDR3 nucleotides: TGTGCCAGCAGTAGTTCCAGGGATGCGACAGATACGCAGTATTTT.

The V and J genes are TRBV4-2 and TRBJ2-4, with TRBD2 identical over 13 bases. The CDR3 length is 19 residues. Unmatched junction bases numbered 7, after V lost 1 base and J lost 1 base. The germline V gene encodes CDR1 LGHNA and CDR2 YNFKEQ. The DNA for the CDR3 is TGTGCCAGCAGCCAAGCCGTACTAGCGGGAGGGGTCGCCAAAAACATTCAGTACTTC. Translated, it gives CASSQAVLAGGVAKNIQYF.

The chain is built from TRBV6-6 and TRBJ2-5; either TRBD1 or TRBD2 may supply D (5 bases each). CDR3 length: 15 residues. Germline V gene data show CDR1 as MNHNY and CDR2 as SVGAGI (reference sequence). Trimming pared 4 bases from V and 2 bases from J, leaving 14 bases between. This CDR3 reads CASSSLGDGQETQYF. CDR3 nucleotide sequence: TGTGCCAGCAGTTCCCTGGGGGATGGGCAAGAGACCCAGTACTTC.

This clone was detected only once. V usage is TRBV7-9 and J usage is TRBJ2-3; no reliable D call. Trimming cost V 3 bases and J 2 bases, with 3 bases left between them. The V gene's germline CDR1 is SEHNR and CDR2 FQNEAQ (reference sequence). The CDR3 sequence is 12 residues long. Here the CDR3 DNA reads TGTGCCAGCAGCTTCAACACAGATACGCAGTATTTT. Its translation is CASSFNTDTQYF.

CDR3 in DNA: TGTGCCAGTAGTATAGGGGGGACAAGATACAATGAGCAGTTCTTC. Its protein is CASSIGGTRYNEQFF. The rearrangement joins TRBV19 to TRBJ2-1; possible D gene TRBD1, 6 bases. Germline CDR1 LNHDA, CDR2 SQIVND (reference sequence). Trimming cost V 1 base and J 4 bases, with 11 bases left between them. This CDR3 spans 15 amino acids. Using reference TRBV19 and TRBJ2-1 for the parts outside the CDR3, the full variable domain is DGGITQSPKYLFRKEGQNVTLSCEQNLNHDAMYWYRQDPGQGLRLIYYSQIVNDFQKGDIAEGYSVSREKKESFPLTVTSAQKNPTAFYLCASSIGGTRYNEQFFGPGTRLTVL.

The chain employs TRBV4-2 and TRBJ2-7; D unresolved. Deletions cut 0 bases from V and 0 bases from J, with 9 bases between. CDR3 length equals 15 residues. CDR1 LGHNA and CDR2 YNFKEQ come from the germline V gene. The CDR3 DNA follows: TGTGCCAGCAGCCAAGAAAGAAAGACCTCCTACGAGCAGTACTTC. It specifies CASSQERKTSYEQYF.

The chain links TRBV6-6 to TRBJ2-7, with D hard to call. Germline lookup yields CDR1 MNHNY and CDR2 SVGAGI (reference sequence). The CDR3 has 15 residues. Trimming shortened V by 4 bases and J by 2 bases, and 15 bases separated the two germline ends. The CDR3 DNA follows: TGTGCCAGCAGTTTTACGGTAGAGGTTCCCTACGAGCAGTACTTC. It yields the protein CASSFTVEVPYEQYF.

V and J are TRBV6-1 and TRBJ2-7, with unresolved D. Germline CDR1 reads MNHNS; CDR2 reads SASEGT. V lost 2 bases, J lost 5 bases, and 16 bases lay in between. This CDR3 has 15 amino acids. The CDR3, as DNA: TGTGCCAGCAGTGAAAGCCCAGGATTGCCTAACGAGCAGTACTTC. This encodes CASSESPGLPNEQYF.

The chain couples TRBV6-1 to TRBJ2-5; D unclear. The end of the DNA aligns better with TRBJ2-7, so the J call may be wrong. The CDR3 has 13 residues. Germline CDR1 MNHNS, CDR2 SASEGT. In nucleotides, the CDR3 is TGTGCCAGCAGTGAAGGTCACGGATACGAGCAGTACTTC. It encodes CASSEGHGYEQYF.

V gene TRBV29-1 combines with J gene TRBJ2-5; either TRBD1 or TRBD2 may fit D (6 bases each). V gave up 5 bases and J gave up 11 bases, with 21 bases separating them. The CDR3 sequence is 13 residues long. Germline assignment: CDR1 SQVTM and CDR2 ANQGSEA. This CDR3 reads CSVTTGAPGEQYF. CDR3 coding DNA: TGCAGCGTTACTACGGGAGCCCCAGGGGAGCAGTACTTC. The full variable domain, in which reference TRBV29-1 and TRBJ2-5 provide the parts outside the CDR3, is SAVISQKPSRDICQRGTSLTIQCQVDSQVTMMFWYRQQPGQSLTLIATANQGSEATYESGFVIDKFPISRPNLTFSTLTVSNMSPEDSSIYLCSVTTGAPGEQYFGPGTRLLVL.

The chain employs TRBV29-1 and TRBJ1-2; 10 bases match TRBD1. The V gene's germline CDR1 is SQVTM and CDR2 ANQGSEA. The CDR3 contains 16 residues. Germline trimming cut 1 base from V and 5 bases from J; bases unmatched to any gene: 10. CDR3 in DNA: TGCAGCGTTGAAGGAGGGACAGGGGATATATTTTATGGCTACACCTTC. Translation gives CSVEGGTGDIFYGYTF.

The CDR3 is CASSLDSTDEQFF. In DNA form, the CDR3 reads TGTGCCAGCAGCTTAGATTCAACCGATGAGCAGTTCTTC. This rearrangement joins TRBV7-8 to TRBJ2-1; unclear D gene. Deletions cut 1 base from V and 8 bases from J, with 9 bases between. Per the germline V gene, CDR1 is SGHVS and CDR2 is FQNEAQ. CDR3 size: 13 residues.

The CDR3 DNA reads TGCAGCGTTGGGTCCCCTCAGGAGTCCTACGAGCAGTACTTC. Encoded protein: CSVGSPQESYEQYF. The chain carries TRBV29-1 and TRBJ2-7; D uncertain. V dropped 4 bases and J dropped 1 base, with 14 bases sitting between them. The CDR3 runs to 14 residues. Germline V gene lookup returns CDR1 SQVTM and CDR2 ANQGSEA.

J is TRBJ2-7 and V is TRBV7-9, with 7 bases that match TRBD1. Germline V gene sequence: CDR1 SEHNR, CDR2 FQNEAQ (reference sequence). The CDR3 runs 14 residues. The V and J ends lost 2 bases and 5 bases, in that order; junction bases with no gene match: 6. CDR3 amino acids: CASSLNRGIDEQYF. DNA of the CDR3: TGTGCCAGCAGCTTAAACAGGGGAATAGACGAGCAGTACTTC.

The chain has TRBV7-9 and TRBJ2-7, with D perhaps TRBD1 (6 bases). The CDR3 consists of 14 residues. V lost 5 bases and J lost 0, with 11 bases in between. The germline gives CDR1 SEHNR, CDR2 FQNEAQ (reference sequence). The CDR3 loop reads CASSHTGNSYEQYF. DNA of the CDR3: TGTGCCAGCAGCCATACAGGGAACTCCTACGAGCAGTACTTC.

This chain connects TRBV7-6 to TRBJ2-1, with D hard to call. Trimming removed 0 bases at V and 9 bases at J, with 12 bases between. This CDR3 has 14 amino acids. Germline V gene data show CDR1 as SGHVS and CDR2 as FNYEAQ. DNA for the CDR3: TGTGCCAGCAGCTTAGCGTGGGATCAACCTGAGCAGTTCTTC. As protein: CASSLAWDQPEQFF.

CDR3 loop: CASSPGVADTQYF. CDR3 DNA: TGTGCCAGCAGTCCAGGGGTGGCAGATACGCAGTATTTT. The chain is built from TRBV6-5 and TRBJ2-3, with TRBD1 as a possible D gene (6 bases). Germline V gene lookup returns CDR1 MNHEY and CDR2 SVGAGI. The CDR3 spans 13 residues. With 5 bases removed from V and 4 bases from J, the gap between germline ends came to 10 bases.

This chain links TRBV29-1 with TRBJ2-3; D tentatively reads TRBD1 or TRBD2 (5 bases each). The CDR3 spans 13 residues. V was clipped by 8 bases and J by 1 base, with 13 bases between them. Germline CDR1 reads SQVTM; CDR2 reads ANQGSEA. In nucleotides, the CDR3 is TGCAGCTGTTGGGTGGGGGGCACAGATACGCAGTATTTT. It translates to CSCWVGGTDTQYF.